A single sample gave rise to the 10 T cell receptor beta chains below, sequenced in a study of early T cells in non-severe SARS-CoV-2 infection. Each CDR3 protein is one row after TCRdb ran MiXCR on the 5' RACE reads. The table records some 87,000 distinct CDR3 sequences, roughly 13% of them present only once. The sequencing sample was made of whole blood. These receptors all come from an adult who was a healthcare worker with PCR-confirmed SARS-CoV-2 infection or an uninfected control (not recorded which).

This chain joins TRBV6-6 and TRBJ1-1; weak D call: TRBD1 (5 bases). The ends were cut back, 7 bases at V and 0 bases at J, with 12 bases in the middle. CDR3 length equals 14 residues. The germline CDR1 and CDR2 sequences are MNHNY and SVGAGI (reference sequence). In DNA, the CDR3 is TGTGCCAGCACCCCTAGGGGAATGAACACTGAAGCTTTCTTT. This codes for CASTPRGMNTEAFF.

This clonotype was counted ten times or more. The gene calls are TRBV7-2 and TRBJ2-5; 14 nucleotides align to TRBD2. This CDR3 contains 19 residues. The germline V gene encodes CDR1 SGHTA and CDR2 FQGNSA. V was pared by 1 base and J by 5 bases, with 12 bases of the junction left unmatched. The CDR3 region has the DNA TGTGCCAGCAGCTTAGAACCGGGACTAGCGGGGGCGCGAGGCGAGACCCAGTACTTC. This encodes CASSLEPGLAGARGETQYF.

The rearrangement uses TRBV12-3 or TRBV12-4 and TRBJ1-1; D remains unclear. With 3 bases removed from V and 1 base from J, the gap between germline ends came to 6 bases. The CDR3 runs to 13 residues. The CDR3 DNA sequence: TGTGCCAGCAGTTTTACCGCGAACACTGAAGCTTTCTTT. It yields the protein CASSFTANTEAFF.

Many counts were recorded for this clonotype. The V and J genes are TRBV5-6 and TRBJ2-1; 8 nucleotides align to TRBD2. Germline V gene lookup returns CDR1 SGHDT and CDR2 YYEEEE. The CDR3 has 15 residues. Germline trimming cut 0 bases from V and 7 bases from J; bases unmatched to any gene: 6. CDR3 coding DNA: TGTGCCAGCAGCTTGGTCGGGGGGGCCTCTAATGAGCAGTTCTTC. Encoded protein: CASSLVGGASNEQFF.

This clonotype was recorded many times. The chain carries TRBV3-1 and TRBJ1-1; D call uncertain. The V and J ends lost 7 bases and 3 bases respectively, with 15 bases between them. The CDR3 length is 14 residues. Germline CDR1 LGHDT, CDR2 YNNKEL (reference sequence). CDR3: CASTRTGLDTEAFF. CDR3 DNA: TGTGCCAGCACGCGGACGGGGTTGGACACTGAAGCTTTCTTT.

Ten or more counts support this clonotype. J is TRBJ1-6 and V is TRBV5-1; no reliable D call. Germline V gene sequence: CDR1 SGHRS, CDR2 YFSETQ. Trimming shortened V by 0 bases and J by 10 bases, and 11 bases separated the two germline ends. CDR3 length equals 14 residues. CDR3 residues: CASSLEAGSSPLHF. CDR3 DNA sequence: TGCGCCAGCAGCTTGGAAGCAGGCAGCTCACCCCTCCACTTT.

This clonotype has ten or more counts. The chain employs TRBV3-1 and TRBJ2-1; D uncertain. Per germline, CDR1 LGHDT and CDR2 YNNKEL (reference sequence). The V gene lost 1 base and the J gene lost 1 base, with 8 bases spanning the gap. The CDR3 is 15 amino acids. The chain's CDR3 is CASSQGDGSYNEQFF. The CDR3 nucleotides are TGTGCCAGCAGCCAAGGGGATGGATCCTACAATGAGCAGTTCTTC.

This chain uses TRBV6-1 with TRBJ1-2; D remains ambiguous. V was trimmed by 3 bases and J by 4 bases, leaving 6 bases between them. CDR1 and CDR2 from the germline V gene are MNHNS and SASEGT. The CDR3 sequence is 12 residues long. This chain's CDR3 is CASSEQVYGYTF. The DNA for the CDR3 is TGTGCCAGCAGTGAGCAGGTCTATGGCTACACCTTC.

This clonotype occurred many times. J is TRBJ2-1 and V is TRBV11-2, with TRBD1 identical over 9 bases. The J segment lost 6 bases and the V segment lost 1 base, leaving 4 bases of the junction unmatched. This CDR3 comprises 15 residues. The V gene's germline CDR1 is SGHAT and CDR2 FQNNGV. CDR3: CASSLGTGVINEQFF. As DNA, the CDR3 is TGTGCCAGCAGCTTAGGGACAGGGGTGATCAATGAGCAGTTCTTC.

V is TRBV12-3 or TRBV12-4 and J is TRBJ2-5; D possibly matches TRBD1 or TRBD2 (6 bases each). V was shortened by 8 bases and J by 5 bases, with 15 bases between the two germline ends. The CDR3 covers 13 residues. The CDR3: CASSGRGAETQYF. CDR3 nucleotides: TGTGCCAGCTCGGGAAGGGGGGCCGAGACCCAGTACTTC.